This T cell receptor (beta chain) was retrieved from a study of T cells in Graves' hyperthyroidism and ophthalmopathy. Across the whole study: It was at initial diagnosis, before any treatment, that peripheral blood was collected.

An absence of ophthalmopathy progression within 18 months meant stable Graves' hyperthyroidism. Authors of the study amplified TCR beta CDR3 regions from RNA transcripts. The TCR CDR3 was amplified in a first-round RT-PCR using the HTBI primer set. TCRdb passed the multiplex PCR reads through MiXCR, listing each CDR3 protein once. The sample contains approximately 600,000 distinct CDR3 sequences, roughly 15% of which appear only once. Unmatched junction bases numbered 3, after V lost 5 bases and J lost 3 bases. CDR3 length equals 13 residues. CDR1 and CDR2 from the germline V gene are DFQATT and SNEGSKA (reference sequence).

This chain links TRBV20-1 with TRBJ2-5; 10 bases match TRBD2. The material sequenced was blood. The clonotype comes from a woman in her 30s with Graves' hyperthyroidism. This CDR3 is CSAPLAGEETQYF. The CDR3 DNA reads as TGCAGTGCTCCGCTAGCGGGAGAAGAGACCCAGTACTTC.